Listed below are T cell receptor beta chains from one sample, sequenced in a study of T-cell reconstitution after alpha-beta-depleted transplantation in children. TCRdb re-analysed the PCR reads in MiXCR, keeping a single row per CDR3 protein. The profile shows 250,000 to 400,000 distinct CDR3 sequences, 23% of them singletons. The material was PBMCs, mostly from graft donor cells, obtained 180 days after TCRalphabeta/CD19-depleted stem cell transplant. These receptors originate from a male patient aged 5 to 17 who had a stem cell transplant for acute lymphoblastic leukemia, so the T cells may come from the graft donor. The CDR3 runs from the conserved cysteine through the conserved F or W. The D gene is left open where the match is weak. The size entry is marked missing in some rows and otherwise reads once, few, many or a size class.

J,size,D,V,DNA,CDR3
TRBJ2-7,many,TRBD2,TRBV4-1,TGCGCCAGCAGCCAAGGAATACTAGCGGGAGGACGCAACGAGCAGTACTTC,CASSQGILAGGRNEQYF
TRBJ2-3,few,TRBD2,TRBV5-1,TGCGCCAGCAGAAGACTAGCGGGAGGACGCACAGATACGCAGTATTTT,CASRRLAGGRTDTQYF
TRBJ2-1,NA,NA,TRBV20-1,TGCAGTGCTAAGAGTAGCGGTTTCTCCTACAATGAGCAGTTCTTC,CSAKSSGFSYNEQFF
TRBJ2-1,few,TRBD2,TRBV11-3,TGTGCCAGCAGCTTAGTGGCTAGCGGGAGTCTATGGGTCCAGAAGAGGTCGGTCGATGAGCAGTTCTTC,CASSLVASGSLWVQKRSVDEQFF
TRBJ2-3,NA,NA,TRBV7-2,TGTGCCAGCAGCCGAGCTGTCGGCACAGATACGCAGTATTTT,CASSRAVGTDTQYF
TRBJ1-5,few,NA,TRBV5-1,TGCGCCAGCAGCCGAGGGCAGGGAGGTCAGCCCCAGCATTTT,CASSRGQGGQPQHF
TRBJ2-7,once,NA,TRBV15,TGTGCCACCAGCAGAGATGGGGCGACCTACGAGCAGTCCTTC,CATSRDGATYEQSF
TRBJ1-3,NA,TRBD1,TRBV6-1,TGTGCCAGCAGTGGATCGACAGGGAGCACCATATATTTT,CASSGSTGSTIYF
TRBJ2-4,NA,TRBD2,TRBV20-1,TGCAGTGCTAGAGATGGGCTACTAGCGGGAGGGACTGGGAGATCAGCCAAAAACATTCAGCACTTC,CSARDGLLAGGTGRSAKNIQHF
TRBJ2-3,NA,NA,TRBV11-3,TGTGCCAGCAGCTTCAGGGGAGGGCGGACAGATACGCAGTATTTT,CASSFRGGRTDTQYF
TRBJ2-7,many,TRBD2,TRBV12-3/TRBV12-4,TGTGCCAGCAGAAAACTAGCGGGATCGGACGAGCAGTACTTC,CASRKLAGSDEQYF
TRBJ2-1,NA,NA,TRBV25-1,TGTGCCAGCAGTGAATATCGACTGACTTCCTACAATGAGCAGTTCTTC,CASSEYRLTSYNEQFF
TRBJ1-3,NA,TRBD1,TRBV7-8,TGTGCCAGCAGCCTGACCGGGACAGGCTCTGGAAACACCATATATTTT,CASSLTGTGSGNTIYF
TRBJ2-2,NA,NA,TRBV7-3,TGTGCCAGCAGCTTAGTGGCCCTCGGGGAGCTGTTTTTT,CASSLVALGELFF
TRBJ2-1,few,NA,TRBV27,TGTGCCAGCGGTTCGGCGGGGTTGCAGTTCTTC,CASGSAGLQFF
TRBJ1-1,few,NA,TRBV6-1,TGTGCCAGCAGTAGGGAGATGAACACTGAAGCTTTCTTT,CASSREMNTEAFF
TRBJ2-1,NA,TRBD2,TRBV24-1,TGTGCCACCAGTGATGCCGGGAGGGCCCCTATTAATGAGCAGTTCTTC,CATSDAGRAPINEQFF
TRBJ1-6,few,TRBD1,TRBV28,TGTGCCAGCAGTACGACAGGGAGCTCCTATAATTCACCCCTCCACTTT,CASSTTGSSYNSPLHF
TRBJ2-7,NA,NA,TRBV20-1,TGCAGTGCTAGTAGGGAACACGAGCAGTACTTC,CSASREHEQYF
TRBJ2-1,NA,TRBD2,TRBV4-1,TGCGCCAGCAGCCAAGGAGGGACTAGCGGGAGTAAGAATGAGCAGTTCTTC,CASSQGGTSGSKNEQFF
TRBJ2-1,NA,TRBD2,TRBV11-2,TGTGCCAGCAGCTTTGGACTAGCGGGGTTGAGCTCCTACAATGAGCAGTTCTTC,CASSFGLAGLSSYNEQFF
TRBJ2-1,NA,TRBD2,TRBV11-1,TGTGCCAGCAGCCGAGCGACTAGCGGGAAAGGGCGGGGTTACAATGAGCAGTTCTTC,CASSRATSGKGRGYNEQFF
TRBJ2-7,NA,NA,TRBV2,TGTGCCAGCAGTGAAACGGGCCCCTACGAGCAGTACTTC,CASSETGPYEQYF
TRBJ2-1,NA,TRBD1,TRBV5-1,TGCGCCAGCAGCTTGGGACGGTATACAGGGGTCTCCTACAATGAGCAGTTCTTC,CASSLGRYTGVSYNEQFF
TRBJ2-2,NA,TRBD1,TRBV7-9,TGTGCCAGCAGCTTCCTGACAGGGACCTCCGGGGAGCTGTTTTTT,CASSFLTGTSGELFF
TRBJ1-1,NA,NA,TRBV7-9,TGTGCCAGCAGCTTTGAGGGGTACACTGAAGCTTTCTTT,CASSFEGYTEAFF
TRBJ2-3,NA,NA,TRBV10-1,TGCGCCAGCACCGGGACGATGGAAGATACGCAGTATTTT,CASTGTMEDTQYF
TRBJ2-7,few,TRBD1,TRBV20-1,TGCAGTGCTCCGGGACAGGGTCCCTACGAGCAGTACTTC,CSAPGQGPYEQYF
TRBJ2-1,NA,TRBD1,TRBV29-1,TGCAGCGTCCACCGGACAGGGGGCGCCTTACTAGTGGGCAATGAGCAGTTCTTC,CSVHRTGGALLVGNEQFF
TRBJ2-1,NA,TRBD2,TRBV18,TGTGCCAGCTCACCACCGGGACTAGGGGATTACAATGAGCAGTTCTTC,CASSPPGLGDYNEQFF
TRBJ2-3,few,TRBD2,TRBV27,TGTGCCAGCAGTCCGCTAGCGGGAGGGCCCATTGATACGCAGTATTTT,CASSPLAGGPIDTQYF
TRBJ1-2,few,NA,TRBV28,TGTGCCAGCAGTTTACACAGTCGTTATGGCTACACCTTC,CASSLHSRYGYTF
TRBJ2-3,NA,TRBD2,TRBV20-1,TGCAGTGCTAGAGGACTAGCGGGAGGATTGACAGATACGCAGTATTTT,CSARGLAGGLTDTQYF
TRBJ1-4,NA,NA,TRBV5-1,TGCGCCAGCAGCCCCGGATCCGTTAATGAAAAACTGTTTTTT,CASSPGSVNEKLFF
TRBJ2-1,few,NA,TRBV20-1,TGCAGTGCTAGGAGGGGGGCAGTCAATGAGCAGTTCTTC,CSARRGAVNEQFF
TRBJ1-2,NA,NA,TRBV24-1,TGTGCCACCAGGGGGGACACCAACTATGGCTACACCTTC,CATRGDTNYGYTF
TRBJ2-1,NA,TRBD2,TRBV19,TGTGCCAGTAGTATACGACTAGCGGGAGAGGAAAATGAGCAGTTCTTC,CASSIRLAGEENEQFF
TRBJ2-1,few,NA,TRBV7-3,TGTGCCAGCAGCCTCGGGACCTTATACAATGAGCAGTTCTTC,CASSLGTLYNEQFF
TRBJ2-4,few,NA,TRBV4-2,TGTGCCAGCAGCCAAGAAGGGGATAAGCAGTACTTC,CASSQEGDKQYF
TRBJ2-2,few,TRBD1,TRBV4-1,TGCGCCAGCAGCACTCGACAGGGGGCGAACACCGGGGAGCTGTTTTTT,CASSTRQGANTGELFF
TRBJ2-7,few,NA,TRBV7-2,TGTGCCAGCACCCCGACGGGCAACTCCTACGAGCAGTACTTC,CASTPTGNSYEQYF
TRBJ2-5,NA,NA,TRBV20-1,TGCAGTGCTAGAGAAGGGCGAGGAGGACAAGAGACCCAGTACTTC,CSAREGRGGQETQYF
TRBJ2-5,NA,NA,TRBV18,TGTGCCAGCTCACACTCCCTATACCAAGAGACCCAGTACTTC,CASSHSLYQETQYF
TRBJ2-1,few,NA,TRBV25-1,TGTGCCAGCAGTGAATATCCCTGGGAAGAGCAGTTCTTC,CASSEYPWEEQFF
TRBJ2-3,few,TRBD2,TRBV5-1,TGCGCCAGCAGCTTAAGGTCGGGAGGGTCGTATGGGGATACGCAGTATTTT,CASSLRSGGSYGDTQYF
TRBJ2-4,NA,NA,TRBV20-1,TGCAGTGCCACCGGGACAGCCAAAAACATTCAGTACTTC,CSATGTAKNIQYF
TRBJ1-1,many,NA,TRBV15,TGTGCCACCAGCGCGAACACTGAAGCTTTCTTT,CATSANTEAFF
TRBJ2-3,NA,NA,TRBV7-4,TGTGCCAGCAGCTTCCACAGGGTTCAAGGCACAGATACGCAGTATTTT,CASSFHRVQGTDTQYF
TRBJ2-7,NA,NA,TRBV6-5,TGTGCCAGCAGTTACTCGTCGGAGCACGAGCAGTACTTC,CASSYSSEHEQYF
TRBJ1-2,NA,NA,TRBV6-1,TGTGCCAGCAGTGAAGGTCGAGAGGGGGGGGCGCGTTCCTATGGCTACACCTTC,CASSEGREGGARSYGYTF
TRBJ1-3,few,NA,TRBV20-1,TGCAGTGCTAGAGTGGCAAGAAGGGGAAACACCATATATTTT,CSARVARRGNTIYF
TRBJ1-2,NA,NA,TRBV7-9,TGTGCCAGCACCATTGACAGGCTCCATGGCTACACCTTC,CASTIDRLHGYTF
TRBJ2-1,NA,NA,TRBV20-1,TGCAGTGCAAGAGGGACTGACAGGTGGCGCGATGAGCAGTTCTTC,CSARGTDRWRDEQFF
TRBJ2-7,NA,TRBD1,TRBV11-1,TGTGCCAGCAGCCTCCGACAGGGGAAGAGTCAGAACTTC,CASSLRQGKSQNF
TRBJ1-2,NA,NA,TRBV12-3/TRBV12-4,TGTGCCAGCAGTTTCGGGGGAACCAACTATGGCTACACCTTC,CASSFGGTNYGYTF
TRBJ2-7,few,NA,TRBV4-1,TGCGCCAGCAGCCAAGATGTAGGCTCGGGGTACGAGCAGTACTTC,CASSQDVGSGYEQYF
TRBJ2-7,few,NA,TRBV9,TGTGCCAGCAGCGTAGGGGATCCTCTCGAGCAGTACTTC,CASSVGDPLEQYF
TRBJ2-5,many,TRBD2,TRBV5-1,TGCGCCAGCAGCTTGGCCGGGGGGACGGAAGAGACCCAGTACTTC,CASSLAGGTEETQYF
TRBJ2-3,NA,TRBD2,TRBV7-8,TGTGCCAGCAGCTTGGGGGCTAGCGGGAGCCCCACAGATACGCAGTATTTT,CASSLGASGSPTDTQYF
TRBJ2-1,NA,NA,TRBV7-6,TGTGCCAGCAGCTCCCCCGCAGGGGTTGGTGAGCAGTTCTTC,CASSSPAGVGEQFF